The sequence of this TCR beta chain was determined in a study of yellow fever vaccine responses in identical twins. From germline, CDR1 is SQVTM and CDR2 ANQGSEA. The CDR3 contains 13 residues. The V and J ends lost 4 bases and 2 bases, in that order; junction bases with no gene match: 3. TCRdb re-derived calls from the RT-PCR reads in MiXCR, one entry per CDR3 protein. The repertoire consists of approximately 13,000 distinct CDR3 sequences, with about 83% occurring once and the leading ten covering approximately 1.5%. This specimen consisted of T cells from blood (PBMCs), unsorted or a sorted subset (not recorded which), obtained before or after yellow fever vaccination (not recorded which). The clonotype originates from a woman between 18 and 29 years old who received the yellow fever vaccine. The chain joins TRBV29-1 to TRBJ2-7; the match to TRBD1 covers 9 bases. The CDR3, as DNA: TGCAGCGTTGCACAGGGGGCTGCCTACGAGCAGTACTTC. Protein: CSVAQGAAYEQYF.